These T cell receptor beta chains were read from a single sample in a study of cytomegalovirus exposure and HLA in healthy donors. This table comes from immunoSEQ multiplex PCR, and its TCRdb copy is limited to in-frame clones, with some not included. The sample is made up of around 160,000 clones, and the top ten hold roughly 1.6% of it. Sequences were obtained from PBMCs. The receptors were gathered from a woman aged 50 to 65 in good health and CMV-seronegative. The CDR3 runs from the conserved cysteine through the conserved F or W.

J	V	CDR3
TRBJ1-3	TRBV7-9	CASSLGGDGNTIYF
TRBJ1-6	TRBV14	CASSQDWGLGNSPLHF
TRBJ2-7	TRBV4-1	CASSRDKGYEQYF
TRBJ2-4	TRBV25-1	CASSEWGRERDIQYF
TRBJ2-1	TRBV7-3	CASSWNLDNEQFF
TRBJ2-4	TRBV28	CASSTSGTSGTKNIQYF
TRBJ1-6	TRBV28	CASSLSFIGVNSPLHF
TRBJ2-6	TRBV7-2	CASSLDRVGANVLTF
TRBJ2-7	TRBV5-1	CASTLIQGYEQYF
TRBJ2-3	TRBV4-1	CASSQVRGSGITDTQYF
TRBJ1-1	TRBV19	CASSSSTWDAWRGAFF
TRBJ1-3	TRBV19	CASSPGHRSGNTIYF
TRBJ1-2	TRBV7-8	CASSPMGGRNYGYTF
TRBJ1-2	TRBV5-1	CASSQGQGLLSAGYTF
TRBJ2-7	TRBV27	CASKSAGQIYEQYF
TRBJ2-7	TRBV28	CASRGSVSSYEQYF
TRBJ1-3	TRBV6-5	CASSRLIQPGNTIYF
TRBJ2-5	TRBV19	CASSIDLGGGETQYF
TRBJ1-1	TRBV27	CASSDRGQNTEAFF
TRBJ2-7	TRBV2	CASSAAGGSYEQYF
TRBJ2-1	TRBV25-1	CASSGASGGAYEQFF
TRBJ1-2	TRBV5-1	CASSPGQGGSTYGYTF
TRBJ2-1	TRBV5-1	CASSELSNEQFF
TRBJ1-2	TRBV6-5	CASSLTENYGYTF
TRBJ2-7	TRBV4-1	CASRKQGDTRYEQYF
TRBJ1-5	TRBV2	CASSYEQPNQPQHF
TRBJ2-1	TRBV9	CASSVSRQGTYNEQFF
TRBJ1-2	TRBV18	CASSPPGQIGYSF
TRBJ2-1	TRBV28	CASSLFGQGQGNEQFF
TRBJ2-7	TRBV7-9	CGSSSTEDRVYEQYF
TRBJ2-3	TRBV30	CAWASGTRTDTQYF
TRBJ2-5	TRBV27	CASSLLAGYQETQYF
TRBJ1-1	TRBV30	CAWSEGEETFF
TRBJ1-2	TRBV5-5	CASSFRHQGNYGYTF
TRBJ1-5	TRBV7-9	CASSLLSNQPQHF
TRBJ2-1	TRBV7-2	CASSTVPAGLYNEQFF
TRBJ2-1	TRBV5-1	CASSPPTGLAGGQNEQFF
TRBJ2-1	TRBV28	CASRRLAGAYNEQFF
TRBJ2-3	TRBV27	CASSPRGLSTDTQYF
TRBJ2-1	TRBV7-3	CASSPQSVGHNEQFF
TRBJ1-6	TRBV18	CASSLNRRSPVDNSPLHF
TRBJ1-2	TRBV7-9	CASGPGGSYGYTF
TRBJ1-1	TRBV6-6	CASILAGQSPEAFF
TRBJ1-4	TRBV5-1	CASSLEAGATNEKLFF
TRBJ2-5	TRBV6-1	CASSGAATVQETQYF
TRBJ1-2	TRBV4-1	CASSQSHRVTGYTF
TRBJ1-5	TRBV19	CASSLTVGSFNQPQHF
TRBJ2-1	TRBV27	CASSLLAASSYNEQFF
TRBJ1-4	TRBV15	CATSSYREGKLFF
TRBJ1-5	TRBV6-6	CASSYSDRGRGQPQHF
TRBJ1-1	TRBV13	CASSLDISTNTEAFF
TRBJ2-5	TRBV5-1	CASSLLAETGEQTQYF
TRBJ2-7	TRBV11-2	CASSLGRGDGEQYF
TRBJ2-1	TRBV29-1	CSVEGTGWGNEQFF
TRBJ1-2	TRBV7-9	CASSMTENYGYTF
TRBJ1-1	TRBV9	CASSLQAVNTEAFF
TRBJ1-2	TRBV7-9	CASSLGGGASGYTF
TRBJ2-7	TRBV12-5	CASGSPGEYYEQYF
TRBJ1-4	TRBV18	CASSLRQINEKLFF
TRBJ1-1	TRBV6-1	CASSWTGLNTEAFF